This T cell receptor beta chain was retrieved from a study of blood T cell repertoires in COVID-19. Study summary: Researchers got acute and convalescent COVID-19 samples from the United States, Italy and Spain.

Germline V gene lookup returns CDR1 SGHKS and CDR2 YYEKEE (reference sequence). CDR3 length: 15 residues. V was shortened by 2 bases and J by 8 bases, with 14 bases between the two germline ends. Using immunoSEQ multiplex PCR, the repertoire was profiled, and TCRdb retains in-frame clones only, with some absent. This table holds over 65,000 clones, less than 85% found once. Material: peripheral blood. The receptor's source is an elderly man with active COVID-19. This chain joins TRBV5-5 and TRBJ1-6; no firm D call. This CDR3 reads CASSFGSGIDSPLHF. CDR3 DNA: TGTGCCAGCAGCTTTGGGTCGGGGATCGATTCACCCCTCCACTTT.